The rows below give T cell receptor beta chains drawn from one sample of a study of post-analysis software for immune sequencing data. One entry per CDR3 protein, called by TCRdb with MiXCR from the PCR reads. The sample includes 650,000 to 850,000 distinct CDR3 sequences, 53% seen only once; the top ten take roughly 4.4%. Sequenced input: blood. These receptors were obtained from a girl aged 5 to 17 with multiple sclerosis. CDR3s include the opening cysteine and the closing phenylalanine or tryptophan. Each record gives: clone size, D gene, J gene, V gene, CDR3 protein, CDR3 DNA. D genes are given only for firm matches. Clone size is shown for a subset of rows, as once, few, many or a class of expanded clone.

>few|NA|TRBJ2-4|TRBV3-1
CASSQVGPAGAKNIQYF
TGTGCCAGCAGCCAAGTGGGGCCAGCAGGGGCCAAAAACATTCAGTACTTC
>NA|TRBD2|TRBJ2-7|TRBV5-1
CASSLRREVAEQYF
TGCGCCAGCAGCTTGCGGCGGGAGGTAGCCGAGCAGTACTTC
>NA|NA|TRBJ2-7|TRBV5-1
CASSFSGYSYEQYF
TGCGCCAGCAGCTTTAGCGGATATTCCTACGAGCAGTACTTC
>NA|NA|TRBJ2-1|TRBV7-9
CALGPSYNEQFF
TGTGCCCTCGGGCCTTCCTACAATGAGCAGTTCTTC
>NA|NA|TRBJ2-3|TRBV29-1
CSARDPAGDTQYF
TGCAGCGCCCGGGACCCTGCAGGAGATACGCAGTATTTT
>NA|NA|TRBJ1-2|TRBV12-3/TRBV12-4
CASSELGVRDGYTF
TGTGCCAGCAGCGAACTTGGCGTTCGGGATGGCTACACCTTC
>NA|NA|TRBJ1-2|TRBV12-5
CASGLVPGFPNYGYTF
TGTGCTAGTGGTTTGGTACCGGGGTTTCCTAACTATGGCTACACCTTC
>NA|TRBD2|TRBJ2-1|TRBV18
CASRRSGTSGSLIYNEQFF
TGTGCCAGCCGCCGATCCGGGACTAGCGGATCACTGATCTACAATGAGCAGTTCTTC
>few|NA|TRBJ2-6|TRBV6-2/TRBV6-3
CASSNTGQAGANVLTF
TGTGCCAGCAGCAATACAGGGCAGGCTGGGGCCAACGTCCTGACTTTC
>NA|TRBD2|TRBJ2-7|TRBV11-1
CASSPGNSGPSYEQYF
TGTGCCAGCAGCCCTGGGAATAGCGGGCCCAGCTACGAGCAGTACTTC
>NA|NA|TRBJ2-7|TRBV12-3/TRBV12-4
CASSLSVRADEQYF
TGTGCCAGCAGTTTGTCGGTCAGGGCCGACGAGCAGTACTTC
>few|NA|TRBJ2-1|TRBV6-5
CASFQGYNEQFF
TGTGCCAGCTTCCAGGGTTACAATGAGCAGTTCTTC
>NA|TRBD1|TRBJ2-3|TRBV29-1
CSVGRDRGTDTQYF
TGCAGCGTTGGACGGGACAGGGGCACAGATACGCAGTATTTT
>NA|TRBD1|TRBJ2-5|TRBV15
CATSRDDRGSQYF
TGTGCCACCAGCAGAGACGACAGGGGTAGCCAGTACTTC
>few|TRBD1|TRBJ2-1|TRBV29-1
CSVGGDRERYNEQFF
TGCAGCGTTGGTGGGGACAGGGAGAGGTACAATGAGCAGTTCTTC
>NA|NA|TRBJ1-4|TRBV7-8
CASSSGSRRANEKLFF
TGTGCCAGCAGCTCGGGGTCGAGGCGGGCTAATGAAAAACTGTTTTTT
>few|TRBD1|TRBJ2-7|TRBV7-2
CASRRNGDSTYEQYF
TGTGCCAGCAGACGTAACGGGGACAGCACCTACGAGCAGTACTTC
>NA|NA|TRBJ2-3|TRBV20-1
CSARKGQGTDTQYF
TGCAGTGCTAGGAAAGGCCAGGGAACAGATACGCAGTATTTT
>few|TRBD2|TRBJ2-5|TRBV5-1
CASSSEPSGLSLGTQYF
TGCGCCAGCAGCTCCGAACCTAGCGGTTTATCGTTGGGGACCCAGTACTTC
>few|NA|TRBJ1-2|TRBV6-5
CASSPPGHVNYGYTF
TGTGCCAGCAGTCCGCCGGGACACGTTAACTATGGCTACACCTTC
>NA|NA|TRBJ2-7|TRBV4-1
CASSQDIRQATHYEQYF
TGCGCCAGCAGCCAAGATATTAGGCAGGCAACTCACTACGAGCAGTACTTC
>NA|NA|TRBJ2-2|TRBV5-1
CASSLLSSENTGELFF
TGCGCCAGCAGCTTATTATCGTCAGAGAACACCGGGGAGCTGTTTTTT
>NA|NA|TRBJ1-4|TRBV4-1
CASSQVDRTNEKLFF
TGCGCCAGCAGCCAAGTAGACAGAACTAATGAAAAACTGTTTTTT
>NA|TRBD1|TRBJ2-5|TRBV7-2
CASSLPRQRDRVEETQYF
TGTGCCAGCAGCTTACCCCGACAGCGAGACAGGGTGGAAGAGACCCAGTACTTC
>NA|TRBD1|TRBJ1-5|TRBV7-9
CASSFTQGARGEPQHF
TGTGCCAGCAGCTTTACGCAGGGGGCAAGGGGCGAACCCCAGCATTTT
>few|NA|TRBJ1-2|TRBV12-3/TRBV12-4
CASSLVGTGSGGYTF
TGTGCCAGCAGTTTAGTCGGGACGGGAAGTGGTGGCTACACCTTC
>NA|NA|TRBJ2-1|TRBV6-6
CASSRLDEQFF
TGTGCCAGCAGCCGACTAGATGAGCAGTTCTTC
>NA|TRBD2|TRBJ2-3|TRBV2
CASSVTAGAGTDTQYF
TGTGCCAGCAGTGTTACAGCGGGAGCTGGCACAGATACGCAGTATTTT
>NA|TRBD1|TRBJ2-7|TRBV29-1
CSVEVPETGNFYEQYF
TGCAGCGTTGAAGTTCCCGAGACAGGGAACTTCTACGAGCAGTACTTC
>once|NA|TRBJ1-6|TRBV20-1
CSASGDSSYNSPLHF
TGCAGTGCCTCCGGCGACAGCTCCTATAATTCACCCCTCCACTTT
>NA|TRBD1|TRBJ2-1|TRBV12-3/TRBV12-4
CASSSFGDREYNEQFF
TGTGCCAGCAGTTCCTTTGGGGACAGGGAATACAATGAGCAGTTCTTC
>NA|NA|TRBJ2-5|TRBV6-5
CASIAGPNQETQYF
TGTGCCAGCATTGCCGGGCCTAACCAAGAGACCCAGTACTTC
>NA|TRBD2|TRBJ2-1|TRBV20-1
CSPSPLAGERKNEQFF
TGCAGCCCCTCCCCCCTAGCGGGAGAACGAAAGAATGAGCAGTTCTTC
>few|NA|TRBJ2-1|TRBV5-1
CASSLESKTQFF
TGCGCCAGCAGCTTGGAATCAAAGACGCAGTTCTTC
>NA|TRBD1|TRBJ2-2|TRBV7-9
CASSLAFKTGANTGELFF
TGTGCCAGCAGCTTAGCTTTTAAAACAGGGGCGAACACCGGGGAGCTGTTTTTT
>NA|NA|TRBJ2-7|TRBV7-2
CASSREGGYTYEQYF
TGTGCCAGCAGCAGGGAGGGGGGCTACACCTACGAGCAGTACTTC
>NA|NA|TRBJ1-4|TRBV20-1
CSARDRTGVFF
TGCAGTGCTAGAGATCGGACGGGGGTGTTTTTT
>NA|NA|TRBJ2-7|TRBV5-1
CASSPLADSTYEQYF
TGCGCCAGCAGCCCTTTGGCGGACAGCACCTACGAGCAGTACTTC
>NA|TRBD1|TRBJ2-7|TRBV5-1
CASSPQGDIPYEQYF
TGCGCCAGCAGCCCCCAGGGGGACATACCCTACGAGCAGTACTTC
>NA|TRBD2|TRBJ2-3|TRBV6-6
CASSYGTSGKTDTQYF
TGTGCCAGCAGTTATGGGACTAGCGGGAAAACAGATACGCAGTATTTT
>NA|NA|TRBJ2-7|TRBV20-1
CSARPLPSRLDEQYF
TGCAGTGCTAGACCCCTCCCTTCGAGGTTGGACGAGCAGTACTTC
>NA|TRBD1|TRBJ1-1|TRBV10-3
CAISETGGITEAFF
TGTGCCATCAGTGAGACAGGGGGGATCACTGAAGCTTTCTTT
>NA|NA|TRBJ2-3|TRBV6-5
CASTHLGASGADTQYF
TGTGCCAGCACCCATTTGGGGGCTAGTGGCGCAGATACGCAGTATTTT
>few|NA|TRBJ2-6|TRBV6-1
CASTLTITGSGISGANVLTF
TGTGCCAGCACCCTAACTATTACCGGGTCGGGGATCTCTGGGGCCAACGTCCTGACTTTC
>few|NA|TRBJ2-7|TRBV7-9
CASSLARGGSLLYEQYF
TGTGCCAGCAGCTTAGCGCGCGGGGGCAGCCTCCTCTACGAGCAGTACTTC